The TCR beta chain described here comes from a study of blood T cell repertoires in COVID-19. Whole-study context: From the United States, Italy and Spain came samples of acute and convalescent COVID-19.

Enrollment of patients from Seattle took place during active infection, with longitudinal follow-up. V shed 4 bases and J shed 0 bases, with 12 bases lying between them. Germline CDR1 is LNHDA and CDR2 is SQIVND (reference sequence). The CDR3 totals 15 residues. Authors' methods: How many nucleated cells were present was estimated from reference gene primer amplification. Assay used: immunoSEQ multiplex PCR; TCRdb lists only in-frame clones, some missing. The V and J calls and clone size were taken over from that table, and D and trimming were inferred from the DNA. This table has about 160,000 clones, about 90% appearing once.

This TCR was recovered from a man under 40 with COVID-19, enrolled during active disease. Sequenced sample: peripheral blood. V usage is TRBV19 and J usage is TRBJ1-1, with D maybe TRBD1 (5 bases). CDR3 sequence: CASSTGRVMNTEAFF. In DNA form, the CDR3 reads TGTGCCAGTAGTACAGGGAGGGTTATGAACACTGAAGCTTTCTTT.